The clone carrying this T cell receptor (beta chain) was seen a few times. No antigen is known for it. The V gene end was trimmed by 2 bases and the J gene end by 7 bases; junction bases not matched to a gene: 8. This CDR3 spans 15 amino acids. Germline V gene lookup returns CDR1 SGHTA and CDR2 FQGTGA. The study ran its PCR with 60 Vbeta and 13 Jbeta primers. Profiling relied on immunoSEQ multiplex PCR, and the TCRdb table lists in-frame clones only, not all of them. The table shows around 130,000 clones, with over 8% occurring only once. This sample is drawn from a study of cytomegalovirus exposure and HLA in healthy donors. Study details: Earlier work reported around 110 million unique TCR beta sequences from 180 million or so T cells. Study conclusions and caveats: In a later analysis, HLA-associated beta chains showed higher expansion and lower generation probabilities than comparable chains.

V gene TRBV7-3 combines with J gene TRBJ1-1; 9 bases align to TRBD1. The TCR comes from a man aged 40-55 years in good health and CMV-seronegative. Specimen: PBMCs. As DNA, the CDR3 is TGTGCCAGCAGCTTACGGCCCGGGACAGGGTTTGAAGCTTTCTTT. Translating gives CASSLRPGTGFEAFF.